This TCR beta chain was sequenced in a study of blood T cell repertoires in COVID-19 (dated by TCRdb to 2018 to 2020). With respect to the entire study: The collaborator samples originated in the United States, Italy and Spain and spanned the acute and convalescent phases of COVID-19. The prospective study material was composed of cDNA or gDNA derived from T cells, B-cell-depleted T cells, or PBMCs. Where available, HLA class I and class II types were taken from metadata supplied by the sample provider and were not determined by assay-based typing. Deeply sampled blood TCRbeta repertoires from subjects exposed to, actively infected with, or recovered from COVID-19 were included in the dataset. The sample metadata nearly always contained a de-identified subject ID, COVID-19 status, age in years and sex. The repertoires were released in a freely available public database intended as a resource for research on the immune response to SARS-CoV-2. Samples were obtained from the ongoing ImmuneRACE study (first 160 participants) and from some 1,200 subjects provided by 6 global collaborators. Overall study results and their limits: How much clinical and demographic metadata was included differed by source and by participant, and the metadata was provided uncurated.

TCRbeta CDR3 regions were amplified from genomic DNA using the immunoSEQ Assay, a bias-controlled multiplex PCR. As for the original processing: The number of nucleated cells in each sample was estimated from the amplification of reference gene primers within the assay. To quantify the absolute abundance of each unique TCRbeta CDR3 rearrangement, sequence reads were collapsed and filtered. For each sample, productive Simpson clonality was calculated as the square root of Simpson's diversity index across productive rearrangements. The clones in this table, taken by TCRdb from immuneACCESS, are in-frame only. Not every clone is retained; where verified, under half of the shortfall comes from an unresolved V gene, and the cause of the rest is unknown. V and J calls and clone size are given by that table; D and trimming were obtained from the DNA. Recorded for this sample are about 120,000 clones; 87% of them occurred a single time. The ten largest clones take up just under 30% of the sample.

On this clone itself: Which antigen it targets is not known. Per-nucleotide qualities are absent, and no much larger clonotype sits a single base away.

Taken from cysteine to phenylalanine, the CDR3 has 15 residues. Kept here is only the CDR3 DNA, which spans 45 bases and is read in frame from base 1. Trimming at the junction amounts to 1 base on V and 2 bases on J, and the germline ends lie 9 bases apart. CDR1 SGHRS and CDR2 YFSETQ were looked up in the germline V gene. The collaborating institutions used their own protocols to collect whole blood in K2EDTA tubes. For TCRbeta analysis, collaborator samples were shipped as frozen whole blood, as isolated PBMCs, or as DNA extracted from either sample type. The chain joins TRBV5-1 to TRBJ2-2; the D segment could be TRBD1, given 5 matching bases. The sequenced material came from peripheral blood. The receptor comes from a woman aged 70-85 years with acute or convalescent COVID-19. The CDR3 protein: CASSLLGQNTGELFF. The nucleotides read TGCGCCAGCAGCTTGTTAGGACAAAACACCGGGGAGCTGTTTTTT.